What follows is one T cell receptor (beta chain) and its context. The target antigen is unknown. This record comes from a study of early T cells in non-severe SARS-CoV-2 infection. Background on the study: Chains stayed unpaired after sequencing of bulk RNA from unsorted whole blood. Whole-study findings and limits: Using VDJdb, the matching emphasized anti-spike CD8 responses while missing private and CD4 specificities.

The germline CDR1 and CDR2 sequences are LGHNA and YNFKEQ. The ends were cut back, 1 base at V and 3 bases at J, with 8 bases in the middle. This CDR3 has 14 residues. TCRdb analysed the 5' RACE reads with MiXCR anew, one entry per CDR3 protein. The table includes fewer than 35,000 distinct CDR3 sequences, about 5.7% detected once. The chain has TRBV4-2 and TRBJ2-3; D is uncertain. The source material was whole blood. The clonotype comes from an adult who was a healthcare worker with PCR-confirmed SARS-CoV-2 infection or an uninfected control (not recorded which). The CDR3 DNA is TGTGCCAGCAGCCAAGGACTTATGACAGATACGCAGTATTTT. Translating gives CASSQGLMTDTQYF.